This section outlines one T cell receptor beta chain sequence together with its context. Its antigen is unidentified. This record comes from a study of T cells in localized non-small cell lung cancer. Findings of the study overall: As only one tumor region underwent sequencing, heterogeneity remains possible. Measurement of T cell clonality placed uninvolved adjacent lung highest, above the level in tumor. Elevated blood T cell density was associated with longer overall survival. Researchers found a median roughly 56 of the top 100 tumor clones in adjacent lung.

V lost 6 bases and J lost 2, with 8 bases in between. The germline V gene encodes CDR1 MDHEN and CDR2 SYDVKM. The CDR3 extends over 12 amino acids. Some clones are missing from TCRdb's copy, which holds only in-frame ones; the method was immunoSEQ multiplex PCR. The table shows 100,000 to 150,000 clones, with around 90% occurring only once. The receptor's source is a female donor at least 60 years old with stage I lung adenocarcinoma. This sequence joins TRBV28 and TRBJ2-7; the D is unclear. The sample was peripheral blood, taken before any cancer treatment. CDR3 loop: CASSPGAYEQYF. CDR3 DNA sequence: TGTGCCAGCAGCCCAGGTGCCTACGAGCAGTACTTC.